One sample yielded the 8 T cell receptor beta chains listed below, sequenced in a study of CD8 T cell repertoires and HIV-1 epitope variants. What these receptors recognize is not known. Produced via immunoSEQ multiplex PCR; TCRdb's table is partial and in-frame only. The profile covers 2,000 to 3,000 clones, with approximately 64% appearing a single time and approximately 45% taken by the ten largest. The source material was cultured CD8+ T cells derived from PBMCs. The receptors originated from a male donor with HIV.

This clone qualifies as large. This CDR3 reads CASSELPQDLDYGYTF. The CDR3, as DNA: TGTGCCAGCAGTGAACTTCCACAAGACCTAGACTATGGCTACACCTTC. The gene calls are TRBV6-1 and TRBJ1-2, with no clear D. Germline V CDR1 and CDR2: MNHNS, SASEGT. The length of the CDR3 is 16 residues. V was cut by 2 bases and J by 3 bases, with 16 bases left in between.

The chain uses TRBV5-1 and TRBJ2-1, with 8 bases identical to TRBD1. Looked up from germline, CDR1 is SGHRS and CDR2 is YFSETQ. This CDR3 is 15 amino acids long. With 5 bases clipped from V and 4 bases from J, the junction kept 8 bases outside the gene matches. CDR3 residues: CASSSGTGEYNEQFF. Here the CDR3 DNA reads TGCGCCAGCAGTTCCGGGACAGGCGAATACAATGAGCAGTTCTTC.

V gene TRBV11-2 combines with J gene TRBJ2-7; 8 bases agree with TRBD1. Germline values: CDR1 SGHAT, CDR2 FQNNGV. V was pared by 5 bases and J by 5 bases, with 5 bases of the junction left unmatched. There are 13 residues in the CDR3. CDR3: CASSPGQVDEQYF. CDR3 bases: TGTGCCAGCAGCCCGGGACAGGTGGACGAGCAGTACTTC.

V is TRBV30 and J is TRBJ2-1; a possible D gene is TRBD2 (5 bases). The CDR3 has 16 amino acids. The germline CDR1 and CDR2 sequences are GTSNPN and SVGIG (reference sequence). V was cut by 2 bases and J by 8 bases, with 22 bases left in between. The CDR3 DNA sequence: TGTGCCTGGAGTAACCCCTGGAAGGGAGAAGCCGATGAGCAGTTCTTC. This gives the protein CAWSNPWKGEADEQFF. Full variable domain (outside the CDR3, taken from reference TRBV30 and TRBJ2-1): SQTIHQWPATLVQPVGSPLSLECTVEGTSNPNLYWYRQAAGRGLQLLFYSVGIGQISSEVPQNLSASRPQDRQFILSSKKLLLSDSGFYLCAWSNPWKGEADEQFFGPGTRLTVL.

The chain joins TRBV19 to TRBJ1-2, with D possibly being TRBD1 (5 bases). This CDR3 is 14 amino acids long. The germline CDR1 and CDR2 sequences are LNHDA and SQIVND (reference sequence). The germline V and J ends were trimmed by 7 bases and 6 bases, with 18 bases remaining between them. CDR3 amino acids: CASTPRDPRHGYTF. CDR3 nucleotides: TGTGCCAGTACCCCCCGGGACCCTCGACATGGCTACACCTTC.

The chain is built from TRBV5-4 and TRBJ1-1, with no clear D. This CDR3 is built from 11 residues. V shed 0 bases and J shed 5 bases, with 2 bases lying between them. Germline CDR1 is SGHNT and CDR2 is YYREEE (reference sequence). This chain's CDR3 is CASSLGTEAFF. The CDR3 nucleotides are TGTGCCAGCAGCTTGGGGACTGAAGCTTTCTTT.

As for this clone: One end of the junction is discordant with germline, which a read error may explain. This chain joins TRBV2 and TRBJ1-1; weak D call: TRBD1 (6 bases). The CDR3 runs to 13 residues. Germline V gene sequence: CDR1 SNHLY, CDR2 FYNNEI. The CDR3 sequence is CACRGGRNTEAFF. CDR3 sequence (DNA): TGTGCCTGCAGAGGGGGACGGAACACTGAAGCTTTCTTT.

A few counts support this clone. The chain's CDR3 is CASSTRLNTEAFF. For the CDR3, the DNA is TGTGCCAGCAGCACCAGACTGAACACTGAAGCTTTCTTT. This chain uses TRBV28 with TRBJ1-1, with unresolved D. The CDR3 has 13 amino acids. Trimming stripped 6 bases from V and 0 bases from J, with 8 bases between. Per germline, CDR1 MDHEN and CDR2 SYDVKM.